This TCR beta chain emerged from a study of naive and memory T cell subsets (dated by TCRdb to about 2017). Study-level background: The figure summarizing the skin biopsy and whole blood samples listed around 10 blood donors, 7 tuberculin skin test biopsies and 3 saline control biopsies. PCR2 was typically performed as a SYBR Green qPCR that was stopped at a set threshold, although end-point PCR (roughly 6 cycles) could be used instead for low-input samples. Summary of the overall study and its limitations: The RNA-based method was acknowledged to be potentially sensitive to changes in TCR transcripts with T cell activation and differentiation.

Looking up the germline V gene yields CDR1 KGHSH and CDR2 LQKENI. The CDR3 goes from the cysteine to the phenylalanine over 17 residues. Of the read, only the CDR3 DNA is kept; its 51 bases are in frame from base 1. V is pruned by 2 bases and J by 1 base, leaving 8 bases of the junction without a gene match. Concerning this clonotype itself: Its antigen is not yet known. It has no much larger one-base neighbor in the sample; base qualities were not kept.

Preparation of the library involved 5' RACE. The ligated cDNA was amplified by four rounds of PCR, in which nested alpha and beta constant region primers were used together with the SP2 primer. For the blood and skin samples, TCR RNA was reverse transcribed with SuperScript IV using primers for the alpha and beta constant regions. An oligonucleotide carrying the Illumina SP2 primer and a UMI was ligated to the cDNA 3' end using T4 RNA ligase 1. The 12-nucleotide UMI consisted of two random hexamers with an eight-base spacer between the hexamers to prevent hairpin formation. From the second PCR onward, TCR alpha and beta chain libraries were processed separately and dual indexed for multiplexing. After pooling, the indexed libraries were analyzed by capillary electrophoresis and sequenced on either an Illumina MiSeq or NextSeq. PhiX DNA at about 5-7% was spiked into libraries to increase base diversity and improve cluster recognition. The paper's data handling went like this. UMIs were extracted from read 2 by Demultiplexor and combined with the TCR sequence from read 1, and reads were split according to sample indices. Decombinator identified V and J genes and V-J junctions, assigning each TCR a five-part identifier including V and J deletions. UMIs were used by Collapsinator to correct sequencing errors and PCR amplification heterogeneity, so that a UMI-based abundance was obtained for each TCR. CDR3Translator converted identifiers to nucleotide sequence, translated to amino acids, and extracted CDR3 regions using terminal motifs. Error-corrected alpha and beta TCR counts from blood and skin were compared after normalization to input RNA amount. Clones were called with MiXCR by TCRdb after fastp trimmed the public reads at Q25, and only in-frame beta chains were retained. A single entry per CDR3 protein holds the most common genes and DNA from its merged rows. V and J calls and clone size were set by TCRdb, not the authors. This sample gives more than 45,000 distinct CDR3 sequences in total; around 7.3% of them show up just once. Of the sample, 8.5% to 10% is held by the ten largest clones.

The study described a robust, sensitive protocol for amplifying, sequencing and analyzing TCRs, using 3' ligation of a UMI-containing oligonucleotide to TCR cDNA. For whole blood analysis, 2.5 to 3 ml of peripheral blood was collected from healthy adult volunteers into Tempus tubes, and RNA was extracted following the manufacturer's instructions. Total RNA, without cell sorting, was DNase treated with RQ1 DNase before reverse transcription, targeting about 1 to 1000 ng input. Skin biopsy and whole blood libraries were made to test pipeline robustness in samples where T cells form a minority population.

This clonotype was obtained from a male donor in good health. The chain employs TRBV18 and TRBJ2-3; 8 junctional bases match TRBD2. The DNA sequence is as follows: TGTGCCAGCTCACCAAGCGGGAGAAAGGAGCGCACAGATACGCAGTATTTT. Its protein product is CASSPSGRKERTDTQYF.